This TCR beta chain is from a study of blood T cell repertoires in COVID-19. The wider study: Whether acute or convalescent, the COVID-19 samples came from the United States, Italy and Spain. The cDNA or gDNA used as material had been derived from T cells, B-cell-depleted T cells, or PBMCs.

As handled by the study authors: Reference gene primer amplification in the assay estimated nucleated cell counts. Only in-frame clones appear in the TCRdb table, and some are missing; sequencing was by immunoSEQ multiplex PCR. V, J and clone size derive from that table, while D and trimming were established from the DNA sequence. The repertoire consists of 100,000 to 120,000 clones, with around 82% occurring once and the leading ten covering 16%. The V gene lost 3 bases and the J gene lost 0 bases, with 8 bases spanning the gap. Germline CDR1 and CDR2: MNHNS and SASEGT. CDR3 size: 14 residues. The sequenced sample consisted of peripheral blood. This clonotype was sampled from a woman aged 60-75 years with acute or convalescent COVID-19. V is TRBV6-1 and J is TRBJ1-1, with D maybe TRBD1 (6 bases). CDR3 in amino acids: CASSDQGMNTEAFF. The CDR3 region has the DNA TGTGCCAGCAGTGACCAGGGGATGAACACTGAAGCTTTCTTT.